The 2 T cell receptor beta chains reported below all come from one sample, sequenced in a study of T cell responses to AZD1222 COVID-19 vaccine. Repertoires were generated with immunoSEQ multiplex PCR, while TCRdb's copy carries only in-frame clones and drops some. The sample contains about 69,000 clones, approximately 82% of which appear only once. The sequencing here drew on peripheral blood, taken 28 days after the second AZD1222 dose. The receptors originated from an adult who received the AZD1222 COVID-19 vaccine.

This chain connects TRBV11-2 to TRBJ2-1, with TRBD2 matching 14 bases. CDR3 size: 17 residues. The V gene end was trimmed by 1 base and the J gene end by 3 bases; junction bases not matched to a gene: 2. CDR1 is SGHAT, CDR2 FQNNGV, per germline. The CDR3 nucleotides read TGTGCCAGCAGCTTAGGCGGGACTAGCGGGAGCTACAATGAGCAGTTCTTC. Residues: CASSLGGTSGSYNEQFF.

This chain uses TRBV7-2 with TRBJ2-3; D unclear. Germline CDR1 is SGHTA and CDR2 is FQGNSA. Deletions cut 1 base from V and 6 bases from J, with 11 bases between. The CDR3 runs to 14 residues. CDR3 DNA: TGTGCCAGCAGCTTAGGCAGAAGGGCGGATACGCAGTATTTT. Translating it yields CASSLGRRADTQYF.